The 3 T cell receptor beta chains below were found in one sample sequenced in a study of T cell responses to AZD1222 COVID-19 vaccine. Clones were sequenced by immunoSEQ multiplex PCR, and TCRdb holds only the in-frame ones, with some missing. The sample consists of 110,000 or so clones, 85% to 90% of them appearing once. Specimen: peripheral blood, collected 28 days after the second AZD1222 dose. These receptors were obtained from an adult who received the AZD1222 COVID-19 vaccine.

V gene TRBV11-2 combines with J gene TRBJ1-3; D is possibly TRBD1 (6 bases). The ends were cut back, 4 bases at V and 4 bases at J, with 14 bases in the middle. CDR1 SGHAT and CDR2 FQNNGV come from the germline V gene. CDR3 size: 15 residues. CDR3 protein: CASSSQQGSGNTIYF. As DNA, the CDR3 is TGTGCCAGCAGCTCCCAACAGGGCTCCGGAAACACCATATATTTT.

The chain uses TRBV7-3 and TRBJ2-6; D uncertain. Germline lookup yields CDR1 SGHTA and CDR2 FQGTGA. The CDR3 covers 14 residues. Trimming removed 3 bases at V and 1 base at J, with 4 bases between. The CDR3 DNA is TGTGCCAGCAGCTTTGGTTCTGGGGCCAACGTCCTGACTTTC. This encodes CASSFGSGANVLTF.

J is TRBJ1-5 and V is TRBV27; D remains unclear. From germline, CDR1 is MNHEY and CDR2 SMNVEV (reference sequence). V lost 3 bases and J lost 2, with 11 bases in between. The CDR3 consists of 15 residues. The CDR3 bases are TGTGCCAGCAGTTTGGATCATGGTGGCAATCAGCCCCAGCATTTT. Its translation is CASSLDHGGNQPQHF.